These T cell receptor beta chains were read from a single sample in a study of blood T cell repertoires in COVID-19. Libraries were prepared by immunoSEQ multiplex PCR; TCRdb keeps only in-frame clonotypes and omits some of them. The data contain about 270,000 clones, approximately 90% of them singletons. Sequencing was done on a sample of PBMCs or T cells enriched from blood (not recorded which). These receptors were taken from a man aged 40-49 years who had been exposed to COVID-19. Both conserved end residues are part of each CDR3. A D gene is named only where the DNA matches it firmly. Clone size appears in some rows only: once, few, many, or a class for an expanded clone.

d_call clone_size j_call v_call cdr3_nt cdr3_aa
TRBD1 . TRBJ2-2 TRBV19 TGTGCCAGTAGTATAACGACCTCAGGGGGGCTGTTTTTT CASSITTSGGLFF
. . TRBJ1-3 TRBV7-9 TGTGCCAGCAGCTTAATTGTAGGGGATTTGGACACCATATATTTT CASSLIVGDLDTIYF
TRBD1 . TRBJ2-2 TRBV6-5 TGTGCCAGCAGCCTGGACAGGGCGGGCACCGGGGAGCTGTTTTTT CASSLDRAGTGELFF
. . TRBJ1-1 TRBV19 TGTGCCAGTAGTATTGGGGCGGAATGGAACACTGAAGCTTTCTTT CASSIGAEWNTEAFF
TRBD1 . TRBJ1-3 TRBV7-9 TGTGCCAGCAGCTCCCCCCGGGACAGGGGAAACACCATATATTTT CASSSPRDRGNTIYF
TRBD1 once TRBJ1-5 TRBV19 TGTGCCAGCAGTCTCCTAAAGGGACAGGGGGCCATTCCCAATCAGCCCCAGCATTTT CASSLLKGQGAIPNQPQHF
. . TRBJ1-3 TRBV5-1 TGCGCCAGCAGCTTTACAGCAAACTCTGGAAACACCATATATTTT CASSFTANSGNTIYF
TRBD1 . TRBJ1-3 TRBV9 TGTGCCAGCAGCGTAGCCGCACAGGGGGGGAAAAACACCATATATTTT CASSVAAQGGKNTIYF
TRBD1 once TRBJ1-1 TRBV27 TGTGCCAGCAGTTACAGGGGGCTTAACACTGAAGCTTTCTTT CASSYRGLNTEAFF
. . TRBJ2-7 TRBV29-1 TGCAGCGTTGAAGAATCGACAGGCGCCGAGCAGTACTTC CSVEESTGAEQYF
TRBD2 . TRBJ2-7 TRBV4-2 TGTGCCAGCAGCCAAGCCGGGACTAGCGGAGCCTACGAGCAGTACTTC CASSQAGTSGAYEQYF
TRBD2 . TRBJ2-5 TRBV7-8 TGTGCCAGCAGCCATCGGACTAGCGGGGGTCTGACACAAGAGACCCAGTACTTC CASSHRTSGGLTQETQYF
TRBD1 once TRBJ1-1 TRBV15 TGTGCCACCAGCAGAGGGGGACAGGCGAGCACTGAAGCTTTCTTT CATSRGGQASTEAFF
. . TRBJ1-2 TRBV10-3 TGTGCCGTACGGGCCGGGGGCTATGGCTACACCTTC CAVRAGGYGYTF
. . TRBJ1-1 TRBV28 TGTGCCAGCAGTTTCCAGAACACTGAAGCTTTCTTT CASSFQNTEAFF
. . TRBJ1-1 TRBV11-1 TGTGCCAGCAGCTTCCAGGGGCGCAGGGTATATACTGAAGCTTTCTTT CASSFQGRRVYTEAFF
. . TRBJ2-7 TRBV7-3 TGTGCCAGCAGCTCCCTAGCCAGGGGCGAGCAGTACTTC CASSSLARGEQYF
. . TRBJ1-3 TRBV28 TGTGCCAGCAGTTTTGGGGGAGGGACCATATATTTT CASSFGGGTIYF
. . TRBJ2-3 TRBV9 TGTGCCAGCAGCCTCCCGGTGGGCGGGCTCACAGATACGCAGTATTTT CASSLPVGGLTDTQYF
TRBD1 . TRBJ1-5 TRBV19 TGTGCCAGTACCCCCCGGGACAGGGGGCTCGGGCAGCCCCAGCATTTT CASTPRDRGLGQPQHF
. . TRBJ2-7 TRBV12-3/TRBV12-4 TGTGCCAGCATGGGGACGCCCGGGGGCGAGCAGTACTTC CASMGTPGGEQYF
TRBD1 . TRBJ1-5 TRBV27 TGTGCCAGCAGTTTATGGGCAGGGGGAAATCAGCCCCAGCATTTT CASSLWAGGNQPQHF
. few TRBJ1-5 TRBV6-2/TRBV6-3 TGTGCCAGCAGTTGGCAGGGTAGCAATCAGCCCCAGCATTTT CASSWQGSNQPQHF
. . TRBJ1-1 TRBV19 TGTGCCAGTAGTATTAGTACAGTGAACACTGAAGCTTTCTTT CASSISTVNTEAFF
. . TRBJ2-7 TRBV18 TGTGCCAGCTCACCAGATCCTAGCAGGTTCTACGAGCAGTACTTC CASSPDPSRFYEQYF